This entry lists 9 T cell receptor beta chains sequenced from one sample in a study of OX40 agonist ivuxolimab in advanced cancers. The repertoire was sequenced with immunoSEQ multiplex PCR; TCRdb's copy has only in-frame clones and lacks some. The repertoire consists of roughly 61,000 clones, with roughly 85% occurring once and the leading ten covering about 0.38%. The starting material was CD4+ or CD8+ T cells sorted from blood, obtained in a trial of the OX40 agonist ivuxolimab. These receptors came from an adult with an advanced solid tumor such as melanoma, head and neck, liver or kidney cancer.

This clone was found once. The J gene is TRBJ1-5, the V gene TRBV10-1; D is possibly TRBD1 (5 bases). Germline V lookup: CDR1 WNHNN, CDR2 SYGVQD (reference sequence). This CDR3 region has 16 residues. Trimming left V 2 bases short and J 6 bases short, with 17 bases between. The CDR3 DNA is TGCGCCAGCAGTGAGCAGGGTAGGGCTCCTTTTCAGCCCCAGCATTTT. It is translated as CASSEQGRAPFQPQHF.

This clone was seen a single time. The same CDR3 can be traced to other DNA sequences in this sample. The chain combines TRBV5-1 with TRBJ2-3; no reliable D call. Per germline, CDR1 SGHRS and CDR2 YFSETQ. The CDR3 consists of 11 residues. The germline V and J ends were trimmed by 0 bases and 6 bases, with 2 bases remaining between them. CDR3 coding DNA: TGCGCCAGCAGCTTGGAGGATACGCAGTATTTT. The encoded protein is CASSLEDTQYF.

The rearrangement uses TRBV30 and TRBJ2-7; D is uncertain. The CDR3 is made up of 13 amino acids. Germline-derived CDR1 and CDR2 are GTSNPN and SVGIG (reference sequence). The ends were cut back, 2 bases at V and 2 bases at J, with 10 bases in the middle. The CDR3 loop is CAWSFGVAYEQYF. CDR3 nucleotide sequence: TGTGCCTGGAGTTTTGGGGTCGCCTACGAGCAGTACTTC.

This sequence joins TRBV6-5 and TRBJ1-1; D gene unclear. Germline loops: CDR1 MNHEY, CDR2 SVGAGI. The CDR3 consists of 14 residues. Trimming cost V 0 bases and J 10 bases, with 15 bases left between them. In nucleotides, the CDR3 is TGTGCCAGCAGTTACTCGATTTCGGGATTTATAGCTTTCTTT. It specifies CASSYSISGFIAFF.

This clone was recorded once. The chain joins TRBV5-6 to TRBJ1-1, with D possibly being TRBD1 (5 bases). V lost 4 bases to trimming and J lost 1 base, with 11 bases between them. Germline V CDR1 and CDR2: SGHDT, YYEEEE. The length of the CDR3 is 14 residues. The CDR3: CASSRLTENTEAFF. The DNA of the CDR3 is TGTGCCAGCAGCCGTTTGACAGAGAACACTGAAGCTTTCTTT.

The sample holds one count of this clone. The chain links TRBV2 to TRBJ1-6, with 7 bases matching TRBD1. The CDR3 is 15 amino acids. The germline gives CDR1 SNHLY, CDR2 FYNNEI. V lost 3 bases, J lost 7 bases, and 6 bases stayed unmatched. This CDR3 reads CASSDNRGRNSPLHF. The CDR3 DNA reads TGTGCCAGCAGTGATAACAGGGGTAGGAATTCACCCCTCCACTTT.

A word on this clone: One junction end disagrees with the germline gene, perhaps due to a read error. The rearrangement uses TRBV5-1 and TRBJ1-1; D is uncertain. Germline loops: CDR1 SGHRS, CDR2 YFSETQ. The CDR3 loop spans 13 amino acids. In DNA, the CDR3 is TGCGCCAGCAGCTTGCAGATGAACGCTGAAGCTTTCTTT. Protein sequence: CASSLQMNAEAFF.

The chain uses TRBV29-1 and TRBJ1-2, with 7 nucleotides matching TRBD1. This CDR3 region has 13 residues. V gave up 4 bases and J gave up 4 bases; unmatched junction bases: 6. Germline loops: CDR1 SQVTM, CDR2 ANQGSEA. The DNA of the CDR3 is TGCAGCGTTGGAGAGACAGGGACCTATGGCTACACCTTC. Residues: CSVGETGTYGYTF.

The chain combines TRBV5-1 with TRBJ2-1; 7 bases are a match to TRBD2. The trim removed 3 bases at V and 1 base at J, leaving 4 bases unmatched. The CDR3 extends over 15 amino acids. Germline assignment: CDR1 SGHRS and CDR2 YFSETQ. CDR3 sequence (DNA): TGCGCCAGCAGCTCCGGAGCGGGGTCCTACAATGAGCAGTTCTTC. It specifies CASSSGAGSYNEQFF.